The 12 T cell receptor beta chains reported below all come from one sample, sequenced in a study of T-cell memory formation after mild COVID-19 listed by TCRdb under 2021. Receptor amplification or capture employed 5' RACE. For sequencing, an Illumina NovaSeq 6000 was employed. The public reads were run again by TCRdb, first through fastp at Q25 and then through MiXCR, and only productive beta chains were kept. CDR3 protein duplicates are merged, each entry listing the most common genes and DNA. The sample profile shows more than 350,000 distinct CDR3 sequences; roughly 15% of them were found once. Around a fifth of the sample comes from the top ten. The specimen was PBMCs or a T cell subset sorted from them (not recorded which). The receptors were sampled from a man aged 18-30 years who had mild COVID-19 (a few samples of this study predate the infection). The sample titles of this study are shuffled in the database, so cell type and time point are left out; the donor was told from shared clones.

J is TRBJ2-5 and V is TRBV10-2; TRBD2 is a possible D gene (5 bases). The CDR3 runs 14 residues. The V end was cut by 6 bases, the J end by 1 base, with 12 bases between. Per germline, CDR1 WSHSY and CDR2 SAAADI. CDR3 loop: CASRELDFQETQYF. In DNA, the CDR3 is TGCGCCAGCAGGGAGCTGGACTTCCAAGAGACCCAGTACTTC.

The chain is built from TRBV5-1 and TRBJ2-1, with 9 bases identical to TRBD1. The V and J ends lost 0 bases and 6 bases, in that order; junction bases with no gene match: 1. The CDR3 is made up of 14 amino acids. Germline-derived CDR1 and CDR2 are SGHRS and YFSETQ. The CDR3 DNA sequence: TGCGCCAGCAGCTTGGGGGGACAGGGCAATGAGCAGTTCTTC. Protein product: CASSLGGQGNEQFF.

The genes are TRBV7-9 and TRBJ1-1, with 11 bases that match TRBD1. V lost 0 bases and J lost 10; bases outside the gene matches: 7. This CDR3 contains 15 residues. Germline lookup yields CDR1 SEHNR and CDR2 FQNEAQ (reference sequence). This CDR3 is CASSLAGTGGLSAFF. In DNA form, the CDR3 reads TGTGCCAGCAGCTTAGCAGGGACAGGGGGGCTTTCAGCTTTCTTT.

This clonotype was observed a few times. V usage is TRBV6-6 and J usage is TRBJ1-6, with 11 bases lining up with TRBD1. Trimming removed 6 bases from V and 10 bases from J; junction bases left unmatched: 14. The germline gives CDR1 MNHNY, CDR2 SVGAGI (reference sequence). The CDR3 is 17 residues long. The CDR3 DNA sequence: TGTGCCAGCAGGTGGACAGGGGGCGCGGGGCAAGGATCACCCCTCCACTTT. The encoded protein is CASRWTGGAGQGSPLHF.

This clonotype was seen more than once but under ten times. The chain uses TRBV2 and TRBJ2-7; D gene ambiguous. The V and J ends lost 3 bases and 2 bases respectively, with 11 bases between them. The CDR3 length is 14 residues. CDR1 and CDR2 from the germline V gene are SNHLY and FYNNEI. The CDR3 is CASSDRTDPYEQYF. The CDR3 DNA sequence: TGTGCCAGCAGTGACCGGACGGATCCCTACGAGCAGTACTTC. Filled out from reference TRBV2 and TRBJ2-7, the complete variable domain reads EPEVTQTPSHQVTQMGQEVILRCVPISNHLYFYWYRQILGQKVEFLVSFYNNEISEKSEIFDDQFSVERPDGSNFTLKIRSTKLEDSAMYFCASSDRTDPYEQYFGPGTRLTVT.

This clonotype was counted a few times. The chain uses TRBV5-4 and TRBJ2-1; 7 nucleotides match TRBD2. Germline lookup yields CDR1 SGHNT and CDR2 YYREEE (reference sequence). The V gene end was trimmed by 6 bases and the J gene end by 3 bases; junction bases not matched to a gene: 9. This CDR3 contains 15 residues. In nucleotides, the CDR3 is TGTGCCAGCACCAGGGACTACGGTGTCTACAATGAGCAGTTCTTC. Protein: CASTRDYGVYNEQFF.

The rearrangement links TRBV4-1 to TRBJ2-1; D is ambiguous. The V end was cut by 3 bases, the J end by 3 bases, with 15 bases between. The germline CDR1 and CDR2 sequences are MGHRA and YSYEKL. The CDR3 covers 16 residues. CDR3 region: CASSQVGRNLYNEQFF. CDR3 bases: TGCGCCAGCAGCCAGGTAGGACGGAACCTCTACAATGAGCAGTTCTTC.

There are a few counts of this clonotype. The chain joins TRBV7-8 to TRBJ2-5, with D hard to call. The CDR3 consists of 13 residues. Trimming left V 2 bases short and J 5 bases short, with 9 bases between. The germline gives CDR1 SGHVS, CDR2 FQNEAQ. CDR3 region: CASSLSSRETQYF. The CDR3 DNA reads TGTGCCAGCAGCTTATCTTCACGGGAGACCCAGTACTTC.

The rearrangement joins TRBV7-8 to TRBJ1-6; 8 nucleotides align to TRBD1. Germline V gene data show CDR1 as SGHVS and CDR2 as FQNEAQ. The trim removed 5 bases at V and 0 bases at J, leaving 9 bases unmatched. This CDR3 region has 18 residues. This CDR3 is CASSTGQGTSSYNSPLHF. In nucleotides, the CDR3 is TGTGCCAGCAGCACCGGACAGGGAACGAGCTCCTATAATTCACCCCTCCACTTT. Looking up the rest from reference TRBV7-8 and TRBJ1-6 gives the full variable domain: GAGVSQSPRYKVAKRGQDVALRCDPISGHVSLFWYQQALGQGPEFLTYFQNEAQLDKSGLPSDRFFAERPEGSVSTLKIQRTQQEDSAVYLCASSTGQGTSSYNSPLHFGNGTRLTVT.

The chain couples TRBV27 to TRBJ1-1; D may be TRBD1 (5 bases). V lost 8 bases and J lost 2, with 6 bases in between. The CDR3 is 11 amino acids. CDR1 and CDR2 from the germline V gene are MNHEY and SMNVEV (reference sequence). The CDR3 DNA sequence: TGTGCCAGCGGGGCTAACACTGAAGCTTTCTTT. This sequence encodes CASGANTEAFF.

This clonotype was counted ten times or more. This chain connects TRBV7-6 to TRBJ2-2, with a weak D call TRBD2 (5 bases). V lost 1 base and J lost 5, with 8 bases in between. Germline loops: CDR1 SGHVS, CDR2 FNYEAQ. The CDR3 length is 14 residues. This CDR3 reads CASSLVGETGELFF. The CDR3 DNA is TGTGCCAGCAGCTTAGTCGGGGAAACCGGGGAGCTGTTTTTT. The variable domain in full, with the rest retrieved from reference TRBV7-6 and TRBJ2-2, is GAGVSQSPRYKVTKRGQDVALRCDPISGHVSLYWYRQALGQGPEFLTYFNYEAQQDKSGLPNDRFSAERPEGSISTLTIQRTEQRDSAMYRCASSLVGETGELFFGEGSRLTVL.

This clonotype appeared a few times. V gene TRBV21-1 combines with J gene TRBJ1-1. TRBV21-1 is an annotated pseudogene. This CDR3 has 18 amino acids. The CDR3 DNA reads TGTGCCAGCAGCAAAGCGCAGTCGGGGCTAGTCGTGGAGACTGAAGCTTTCTTT. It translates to CASSKAQSGLVVETEAFF.